This T cell receptor beta chain derives from a study of breast tumors, draining lymph nodes, adjacent tissues. This clonotype was counted ten times or more. MiXCR, run by TCRdb on the multiplex PCR reads, gives a single entry per CDR3 protein. The repertoire includes approximately 140,000 distinct CDR3 sequences, around a third of them detected once, and about 2.5% sits in the top ten. Breast cancer patients provided tissue from their axillary draining lymph nodes. CDR3 size: 16 residues. The V gene's germline CDR1 is SEHNR and CDR2 FQNEAQ (reference sequence). J lost 6 bases, V lost 1 base, and 8 bases had no gene match.

The V and J genes are TRBV7-9 and TRBJ2-1, with TRBD2 matching over 8 bases. The clonotype originates from a female donor with breast cancer. Some clones in this sample may be carry-over from other donors' samples. Sequencing was performed on axillary lymph node tissue. CDR3 amino acids: CASSLGGGGRVNEQFF. DNA of the CDR3: TGTGCCAGCAGCTTAGGTGGCGGGGGGCGCGTCAATGAGCAGTTCTTC. The variable domain in full, completed from reference TRBV7-9 and TRBJ2-1, reads DTGVSQNPRHKITKRGQNVTFRCDPISEHNRLYWYRQTLGQGPEFLTYFQNEAQLEKSRLLSDRFSAERPKGSFSTLEIQRTEQGDSAMYLCASSLGGGGRVNEQFFGPGTRLTVL.